This T cell receptor beta chain was identified in a study of blood T cell repertoires in COVID-19 (dated by TCRdb to between 2020 and 2021). The study in broad terms: Collaborator samples came from the United States, Italy and Spain and covered acute and convalescent phases of COVID-19. Subjects who had been exposed to COVID-19, were actively infected with it, or had recovered from it provided the deeply sampled blood TCRbeta repertoires that made up the dataset. Where available, HLA class I and class II types were taken from metadata supplied by the sample provider and were not determined by assay-based typing. The samples were drawn from the first 160 participants of the ongoing ImmuneRACE study and from 950 to 1,500 subjects provided by 6 global collaborators. Sample metadata almost always included a de-identified subject ID, COVID-19 status, age in years and sex. The prospective study material was composed of cDNA or gDNA derived from T cells, B-cell-depleted T cells, or PBMCs. A freely available public database, intended as a resource for researchers studying the immune response to SARS-CoV-2, is where the repertoires were released. What the work shows at the level of the full study, not this receptor alone: How much clinical and demographic metadata was included differed by source and by participant, and the metadata was provided uncurated.

Concerning this clone itself: Its antigen is not yet known. No much larger clone exists at a distance of one base, and base qualities are not known.

Measured from the cysteine to the phenylalanine, the CDR3 is 16 residues long. CDR3 DNA is the only sequence kept; it has 48 bases, read in frame from the first base. Based on the germline V gene (reference sequence), the CDR1 and CDR2 sequences are LGHDT and YNNKEL. After removal of 1 base from V and 7 bases from J, the junction retains 5 bases not matched to a gene. The immunoSEQ Assay, a bias-controlled multiplex PCR, was used to amplify TCRbeta CDR3 regions from genomic DNA. The study's own analysis went as follows. Nucleated cell counts per sample were estimated from amplification of reference gene primers within the assay. To quantify the absolute abundance of each unique TCRbeta CDR3 rearrangement, sequence reads were collapsed and filtered. Productive Simpson clonality was computed per sample as the square root of Simpson's diversity index over productive rearrangements. The source is immuneACCESS, and TCRdb retained only in-frame sequences with V and J called. Part of the clones is not carried over; for the studies checked, unresolved V genes explain less than half of this, and the remainder is unexplained. D and trimming come from the DNA, and the V and J calls and clone size come from that table. Counted in this sample were approximately 250,000 clones; approximately 80% of them appeared once. The ten biggest clones cover 7.5% to 9% of the sample.

Each collaborating institution followed its own protocols to collect whole blood in K2EDTA tubes. Collaborator samples were shipped for TCRbeta analysis as frozen whole blood, isolated PBMCs, or DNA extracted from either sample type. The sequence derives from a human donor in a cohort sampled during active COVID-19. The V gene is TRBV3-1 (or the pseudogene TRBV3-2) and the J gene is TRBJ2-1; 12 central nucleotides agree with TRBD2. Sequenced sample: peripheral blood. The CDR3 region: CASSQGGLAGRNEQFF. The sequence in DNA is TGTGCCAGCAGCCAAGGTGGACTAGCGGGGCGGAATGAGCAGTTCTTC.